The present T cell receptor (beta chain) was sequenced within a study of blood T cell repertoires in COVID-19. Overall study context: Samples came from the United States, Italy and Spain, spanning acute and convalescent COVID-19. PBMCs, B-cell-depleted T cells, or T cells were the source of the cDNA or gDNA that made up the material.

Study processing details: Estimated nucleated cell counts came from reference gene primer amplification. Produced via immunoSEQ multiplex PCR; TCRdb's table is partial and in-frame only. V, J and clone size reflect that table, while D and trimming were determined from the DNA. The sample contains fewer than 85,000 clones, roughly 90% of which appear only once. Per germline, CDR1 LGHNT and CDR2 FRNRAP. There are 15 residues in the CDR3. Trimming shortened V by 0 bases and J by 6 bases, and 15 bases separated the two germline ends. The chain combines TRBV12-5 with TRBJ2-7; weak D call: TRBD1 (7 bases). The sequence was obtained from a human donor in a cohort sampled during active COVID-19. The sample taken for sequencing was peripheral blood. The CDR3 nucleotides read TGTGCTAGTGGTTTGGTAGGGGGGCGGACAGGCGAGCAGTACTTC. Its protein product is CASGLVGGRTGEQYF.